This section outlines one T cell receptor (beta chain) sequence together with its context. Its antigen is still unknown. No qualities accompany the bases; no much larger clone lies one base away. The time point label corresponds to: baseline pretreatment blood. The meaning of the sample's treatment or condition label: 15 Gy SBRT to primary tumor, nephrectomy 4 weeks later. To follow tumor-enriched clonotypes, peripheral blood was collected serially from radiation-treated patients at baseline and again at 2 weeks and 4 weeks after SBRT. Renal cell carcinoma with clear cell pathology was present in all patients. The QIAamp DNA Blood Mini Kit (Qiagen) was used to prepare genomic DNA for TCR sequencing. Only samples passing all quality control checks were included in the analyses. The CDR1 and CDR2 encoded by the germline V gene are SGHRS and YFSETQ. Spanning cysteine to phenylalanine, the CDR3 consists of 15 amino acids. Only the CDR3 region is kept as DNA, spanning 45 bases read in frame from base 1. V is cut by 0 bases and J by 0 bases, and the space between the germline ends is 7 bases.

TCR beta libraries were generated from genomic DNA with the immunoSEQ kit, following the manufacturer's recommendations. For library preparation, a first multiplex PCR was performed with proprietary primers, followed by a second PCR in which unique barcodes were added, and bead cleanups were performed after each round. A positive control reaction and a negative control reaction, both provided in the kit, were run with every batch of samples. The final libraries were assessed on an Agilent 4200 TapeStation D1000 ScreenTape, pooled by volume, and quantified by qPCR. Sequencing was performed on an Illumina NextSeq500 with a MidOutput 150-cycle cartridge, and 156 Read1 and 15 Index1 cycles were run with kit custom primers. The pooled library was loaded at 1.0 pM, and roughly 20% PhiX control was spiked in. The paper's data handling went like this. Vendor-processed data were analyzed in R, with a clonotype defined as all T cells sharing the same CDR3 nucleotide sequence. In the clone abundance analyses, frequencies were normalized to the 10,000 most abundant clones in each sample. Before analysis, public T cell clones were removed, and these numbered fewer than six per sample on average. Tumor-enriched and baseline blood-enriched clonotypes were defined by at least a 32-fold difference in abundance between compartments. Clonotypes expanded or contracted between blood time points were identified with a beta-binomial differential abundance model. Tumor-blood repertoire similarity was measured with the Baroni-Urbani and Buser coefficient, and group comparisons used two-tailed Wilcoxon tests in R. The immuneACCESS repertoire file appears here via TCRdb, limited to in-frame rearrangements. These files lack a portion of the clones; in checked studies, under half of the deficit traces to unresolved V genes, and the cause of the others is not known. D and trimming come from the DNA, and the V and J calls and clone size come from that table. The sample table records about 95,000 clones; less than 90% of these occur just once. Almost 8% of the sample is held by the ten biggest clonotypes.

The source of the sample is a study of radiation and T cells in renal cell carcinoma (dated by TCRdb to the early 2020s). Concerning the study at large: The samples were obtained from a clinical trial, where primary renal cell carcinomas were treated with 15 Gy stereotactic body radiation therapy and then removed by nephrectomy 4 weeks afterward. A total of 4 million to 5 million unique CDR3 nucleotide sequences, encoding 2.5 million to 3 million unique CDR3 amino acid sequences, were found across all 50 or so samples. A total of roughly 53 samples underwent TCR beta sequencing, made up of roughly 26 tumors and around 27 peripheral blood samples.

Summary of the overall study and its limitations: Because pretreatment tumor biopsies were not available, the study could not determine whether clonotypes were already present within the tumor at baseline. Because the trial had a single-armed design, the trial could not examine how radiation dose or scheduling affected the TCR repertoire. In blood, the top tumor clonotypes increased between baseline and 2 weeks post-radiation and then shrank by 4 weeks, which suggests that tumor-resident clones expanded only transiently. Changes in the blood repertoire were not tracked past 4 weeks after treatment.

This clonotype was sampled from a man aged 45 to 65 with renal cell carcinoma. The material was blood, obtained from a patient whose treatment included radiotherapy and nephrectomy. The V gene is TRBV5-1 and the J gene is TRBJ1-3, with the D segment identity uncertain. DNA sequence: TGCGCCAGCAGCTTGGCAGCTAGCTCTGGAAACACCATATATTTT. This encodes CASSLAASSGNTIYF. With all but the CDR3 taken from the reference TRBV5-1 and TRBJ1-3 genes, the full variable domain is: KAGVTQTPRYLIKTRGQQVTLSCSPISGHRSVSWYQQTPGQGLQFLFEYFSETQRNKGNFPGRFSGRQFSNSRSEMNVSTLELGDSALYLCASSLAASSGNTIYFGEGSWLTVV.